The rows below give T cell receptor beta chains drawn from one sample of a study of blood T cell repertoires in COVID-19. Libraries were prepared by immunoSEQ multiplex PCR; TCRdb keeps only in-frame clonotypes and omits some of them. The sample lists around 250,000 clones, over 75% occurring once. Material: peripheral blood. The receptors were sampled from a woman aged 70-85 years with COVID-19, enrolled during active disease. The CDR3 runs from the conserved cysteine through the conserved F or W. A D gene is named only where the DNA matches it firmly. The size field is filled for only some rows; it gives once, few, many or a size class.

J: TRBJ2-7
size: -
V: TRBV2
D: TRBD2
DNA: TGTGCCAGCAGTCCTAGCGGGGTAACCTACGAGCAGTACTTC
CDR3: CASSPSGVTYEQYF

J: TRBJ2-1
size: -
V: TRBV5-4
D: TRBD2
DNA: TGTGCCAGCAGCAGTAAGAGCGGGAGTTGGGGTGAGCAGTTCTTC
CDR3: CASSSKSGSWGEQFF

J: TRBJ2-2
size: -
V: TRBV6-4
D: -
DNA: TGTGCCAGCAGCCTATCGACGGGCGGGGAGCTGTTTTTT
CDR3: CASSLSTGGELFF

J: TRBJ2-3
size: -
V: TRBV10-3
D: TRBD2
DNA: TGTGCCATCAGTGTCGAGCTAGCGGGAGGGAGCACAGATACGCAGTATTTT
CDR3: CAISVELAGGSTDTQYF

J: TRBJ1-1
size: once
V: TRBV5-6
D: TRBD1
DNA: TGTGCCAGCAGCTTAACACAGGGGATTGGCACTGAAGCTTTCTTT
CDR3: CASSLTQGIGTEAFF

J: TRBJ2-3
size: -
V: TRBV10-3
D: -
DNA: TGTGCCATCGCCGGGACTAGCACAGATACGCAGTATTTT
CDR3: CAIAGTSTDTQYF

J: TRBJ1-2
size: -
V: TRBV28
D: -
DNA: TGTGCCAGCAGTTTGGCAGATACCCGCTATGGCTACACCTTC
CDR3: CASSLADTRYGYTF

J: TRBJ2-5
size: -
V: TRBV30
D: -
DNA: TGTGCCTGGAGTGTTGACAGCCAAGAGACCCAGTACTTC
CDR3: CAWSVDSQETQYF

J: TRBJ2-5
size: -
V: TRBV12-5
D: TRBD1
DNA: TGTGCTAGTGGTTGGGAACGACAGGGACAAGAGACCCAGTACTTC
CDR3: CASGWERQGQETQYF

J: TRBJ1-4
size: -
V: TRBV28
D: TRBD1
DNA: TGTGCCAGCACCCCCGGGACAGGGGGTGAAAAACTGTTTTTT
CDR3: CASTPGTGGEKLFF

J: TRBJ2-7
size: -
V: TRBV5-7
D: -
DNA: TGTGCCAGCAGCGGTGCAATACCGGGACAAGTTAGGGAGCAGTACTTC
CDR3: CASSGAIPGQVREQYF